This is a list of T cell receptor beta chains from one sample in a study of vaccination effects on CD4 cells after COVID-19. The repertoire was sequenced with immunoSEQ multiplex PCR; TCRdb's copy has only in-frame clones and lacks some. The profile shows some 15,000 clones, 76% of them singletons. These receptors' antigens are unknown. The source material was CD4+ T cells from PBMCs cultured with HCoV-229E spike peptides, sampled before COVID-19 vaccination. These receptors were obtained from a human donor who received a COVID-19 vaccine. The CDR3 runs from the conserved cysteine through the conserved F or W. D genes are given only for firm matches. Expanded clones are given a class, and other clones once, few, many or no size at all.

D: NA
size: NA
length: 14
J: TRBJ2-7
V: TRBV11-2
DNA: TGTGCCAGCAGCCCGGGACATGGGGCCTACGAGCAGTACTTC
CDR3: CASSPGHGAYEQYF

D: NA
size: NA
length: 10
J: TRBJ1-5
V: TRBV23-1
DNA: TGCGCCAGCAGTCATCGGCCCCAGCATTTT
CDR3: CASSHRPQHF

D: TRBD1
size: NA
length: 15
J: TRBJ1-2
V: TRBV18
DNA: TGTGCCAGCTCCCCCGGCGGAGGGGGCATGGGTGGCTACACCTTC
CDR3: CASSPGGGGMGGYTF

D: TRBD1
size: few
length: 13
J: TRBJ1-1
V: TRBV12-3/TRBV12-4
DNA: TGTGCCAGCAGTCGACAGGGGAACACTGAAGCTTTCTTT
CDR3: CASSRQGNTEAFF

D: NA
size: once
length: 14
J: TRBJ1-1
V: TRBV7-2
DNA: TGTGCCAGCAAACCGGGACCTATGAACACTGAAGCTTTCTTT
CDR3: CASKPGPMNTEAFF

D: NA
size: NA
length: 16
J: TRBJ1-2
V: TRBV19
DNA: TGTGCCAGTAGTATAGATCGGCAGCGCCCCCTCGGAGGCTACACCTTC
CDR3: CASSIDRQRPLGGYTF

D: NA
size: once
length: 14
J: TRBJ2-1
V: TRBV20-1
DNA: TGCAGTGCTAGTAACTCCGGGAGATACAATGAGCAGTTCTTC
CDR3: CSASNSGRYNEQFF

D: NA
size: NA
length: 14
J: TRBJ2-5
V: TRBV6-5
DNA: TGTGCCAGCAGCCTGGGGCTGGCCCAAGAGACCCAGTACTTC
CDR3: CASSLGLAQETQYF

D: NA
size: NA
length: 10
J: TRBJ2-7
V: TRBV18
DNA: TGTGCCAGCTCGGCGGGACAGCAGTACTTC
CDR3: CASSAGQQYF

D: TRBD1
size: once
length: 15
J: TRBJ1-6
V: TRBV30
DNA: TGTGCCTGGAGTGGCTATCGGGACAGTAATTCACCCCTCCACTTT
CDR3: CAWSGYRDSNSPLHF

D: NA
size: NA
length: 15
J: TRBJ2-5
V: TRBV7-9
DNA: TGTGCCAGCAGCTTAGCCAGCTCAGGGAAAGAGACCCAGTACTTC
CDR3: CASSLASSGKETQYF

D: TRBD1
size: NA
length: 16
J: TRBJ1-3
V: TRBV19
DNA: TGCCCCCATGAGGACAGGGGGAATGTCTCTGGAAACACCATATATTTT
CDR3: CPHEDRGNVSGNTIYF

D: NA
size: NA
length: 15
J: TRBJ2-1
V: TRBV3-1/TRBV3-2
DNA: TGTGCCAGCAGCCGAGAGCGCGGCAGGGGTCTTGAGCAGTTCTTC
CDR3: CASSRERGRGLEQFF

D: NA
size: once
length: 13
J: TRBJ1-2
V: TRBV29-1
DNA: TGCAGCGTTGAAGTGGATAGAGGTTACGGCTACACCTTC
CDR3: CSVEVDRGYGYTF

D: TRBD2
size: NA
length: 16
J: TRBJ2-3
V: TRBV13
DNA: TGTGCCAGCAGCTTAGGCCCAGCTAGCGGGAGCCCCGCGCAGTATTTT
CDR3: CASSLGPASGSPAQYF

D: NA
size: NA
length: 11
J: TRBJ2-7
V: TRBV3-1/TRBV3-2
DNA: TGTGCCAGCAGCCAAGTCCACGAGCAGTACTTC
CDR3: CASSQVHEQYF

D: NA
size: NA
length: 14
J: TRBJ1-6
V: TRBV6-5
DNA: TGTGCCATCAAACCGGGGGCTAGTAATTCACCCCTCCACTTT
CDR3: CAIKPGASNSPLHF

D: NA
size: few
length: 12
J: TRBJ1-2
V: TRBV5-5
DNA: TGTGCCAGCAGCTTGGATGTGGGCGGCTACACCTTC
CDR3: CASSLDVGGYTF

D: TRBD2
size: NA
length: 16
J: TRBJ2-1
V: TRBV7-6
DNA: TGTGCCAGCAGCCTAGGAGCGGGGGGAGTCTACAATGAGCAGTTCTTC
CDR3: CASSLGAGGVYNEQFF

D: NA
size: NA
length: 15
J: TRBJ1-3
V: TRBV28
DNA: TGTGCCAGCAGTTACCCTTCAGGCCACGGAAACACCATATATTTT
CDR3: CASSYPSGHGNTIYF

D: NA
size: NA
length: 15
J: TRBJ2-7
V: TRBV28
DNA: TGTGCCAGCACCGAGGGGGGAGGGCGGGACTCCGAGCAGTACTTC
CDR3: CASTEGGGRDSEQYF

D: TRBD1
size: NA
length: 16
J: TRBJ1-3
V: TRBV28
DNA: TGTGCCAGCAGGGCAGGGGGGCCCGTTTCTGGAAACACCATATATTTT
CDR3: CASRAGGPVSGNTIYF

D: NA
size: once
length: 20
J: TRBJ2-2
V: TRBV4-2
DNA: TGTGCCAGCAGCCACACCCCGGTCAAGGTGGTAACCCTATACACCGGGGAGCTGTTTTTT
CDR3: CASSHTPVKVVTLYTGELFF

D: TRBD1
size: NA
length: 15
J: TRBJ1-1
V: TRBV5-8
DNA: TGTGCCAGCAGCCCGGGACAGGGCGTGAACACTGAAGCTTTCTTT
CDR3: CASSPGQGVNTEAFF

D: NA
size: NA
length: 15
J: TRBJ1-2
V: TRBV7-2
DNA: TGTGCCAGCAGCTTAGGAACGACAGTCTTCTATGGCTACACCTTC
CDR3: CASSLGTTVFYGYTF

D: NA
size: NA
length: 16
J: TRBJ1-4
V: TRBV7-9
DNA: TGTGCCAGCAGCTTAGGGACGGCCTCAACTAATGAAAAACTGTTTTTT
CDR3: CASSLGTASTNEKLFF

D: NA
size: once
length: 19
J: TRBJ1-5
V: TRBV2
DNA: TGTGCCAGCAGTGCTAACAGGTATCCCAACCGGTATAGCAATCAGCCCCAGCATTTT
CDR3: CASSANRYPNRYSNQPQHF

D: NA
size: once
length: 14
J: TRBJ1-1
V: TRBV6-5
DNA: TGTGCCAGCAGTCCATCAAGGAGGGGCACTGAAGCTTTCTTT
CDR3: CASSPSRRGTEAFF

D: NA
size: NA
length: 12
J: TRBJ2-7
V: TRBV2
DNA: TGTGCCAGCAGTGGAGATGACTACGAGCAGTACTTC
CDR3: CASSGDDYEQYF

D: TRBD2
size: NA
length: 13
J: TRBJ2-1
V: TRBV5-4
DNA: TGTGCCAGCAGCTTGTTCGGGGGGGTGGAGCAGTTCTTC
CDR3: CASSLFGGVEQFF

D: NA
size: NA
length: 14
J: TRBJ1-1
V: TRBV7-2
DNA: TGTGCCAGCAGCCAACTACAGGGCTTCACTGAAGCTTTCTTT
CDR3: CASSQLQGFTEAFF

D: TRBD1
size: few
length: 13
J: TRBJ1-2
V: TRBV7-9
DNA: TGTGCCAGCAGACCGAAGACAGGGTGGGGCTACACCTTC
CDR3: CASRPKTGWGYTF